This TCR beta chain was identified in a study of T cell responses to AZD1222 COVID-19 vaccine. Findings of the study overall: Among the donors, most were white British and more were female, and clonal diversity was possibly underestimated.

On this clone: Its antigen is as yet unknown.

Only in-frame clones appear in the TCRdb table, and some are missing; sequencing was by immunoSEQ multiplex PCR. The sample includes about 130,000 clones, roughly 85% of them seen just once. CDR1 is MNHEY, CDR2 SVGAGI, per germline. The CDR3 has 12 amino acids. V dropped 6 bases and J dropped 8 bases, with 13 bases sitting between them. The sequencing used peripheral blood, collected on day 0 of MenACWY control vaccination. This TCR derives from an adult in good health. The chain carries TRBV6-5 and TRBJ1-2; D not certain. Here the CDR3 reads CASRSSRAGYTF. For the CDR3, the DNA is TGTGCCAGCAGATCCTCGAGGGCGGGCTACACCTTC.